This entry lists 6 T cell receptor beta chains sequenced from one sample in a study of cytomegalovirus exposure and HLA in healthy donors. Sequencing was performed with immunoSEQ multiplex PCR; in TCRdb, only in-frame clones are kept and a portion is missing. The sample holds 180,000 or so clones; about 79% are singletons and the top ten take around an eighth. The sample was PBMCs. These receptors were obtained from a woman aged 30 to 39 in good health and CMV-seropositive.

On this clone itself: One junction end disagrees with the germline gene, perhaps due to a read error. The chain employs TRBV6-5 and TRBJ1-5; D is ambiguous. CDR1 is MNHEY and CDR2 is SVGAGI in the germline V gene. This CDR3 is built from 14 residues. The CDR3 region is CAISESTRNQPQHF. In DNA form, the CDR3 reads TGTGCCATCAGTGAGTCGACTAGGAATCAGCCCCAGCATTTT.

V and J are TRBV2 and TRBJ2-1; TRBD2 agrees at 16 bases. With V trimmed by 11 bases and J by 8 bases, 9 bases remained unmatched. The CDR3 is made up of 15 amino acids. Germline V lookup: CDR1 SNHLY, CDR2 FYNNEI. The DNA of the CDR3 is TGTGCCTCCGCGGGACTAGCGGGAGGGGGGGATGAGCAGTTCTTC. Residues: CASAGLAGGGDEQFF.

The J gene is TRBJ1-4, the V gene TRBV6-5; 7 bases map to TRBD1. The V segment lost 6 bases and the J segment 10 bases; nucleotides outside the gene matches: 11. Germline-derived CDR1 and CDR2 are MNHEY and SVGAGI. The CDR3 totals 14 residues. For the CDR3, the DNA is TGTGCCAGCAGCCCAGGGACAGCTAAAGGAAAACTGTTTTTT. Its protein product is CASSPGTAKGKLFF.

The chain has TRBV6-5 and TRBJ2-7; tentatively, D is TRBD1 (5 bases). The CDR3 extends over 14 amino acids. Trimming shortened V by 0 bases and J by 2 bases, and 8 bases separated the two germline ends. CDR1 is MNHEY, CDR2 SVGAGI, per germline. This CDR3 is CASSYSRQTYEQYF. The CDR3 DNA is TGTGCCAGCAGTTACTCGCGACAGACCTACGAGCAGTACTTC.

The V and J genes are TRBV5-1 and TRBJ1-2; 9 bases align to TRBD1. Germline V gives CDR1 SGHRS, CDR2 YFSETQ. Trimming at V came to 0 bases and at J to 7 bases, leaving 1 base not matched to a gene. The CDR3 length is 13 residues. The CDR3 DNA sequence: TGCGCCAGCAGCTTGGGGGACAGGGCTGGCTACACCTTC. Its protein product is CASSLGDRAGYTF.

The V gene is TRBV6-1, the J gene TRBJ2-1; maybe TRBD2 (6 bases). Germline V CDR1 and CDR2: MNHNS, SASEGT. CDR3 length equals 14 residues. V lost 0 bases and J lost 8, with 11 bases in between. CDR3 residues: CASSEAWRGDEQFF. The CDR3 DNA reads as TGTGCCAGCAGTGAAGCGTGGCGGGGAGATGAGCAGTTCTTC.